This is a list of T cell receptor beta chains from one sample in a study of shared clonotypes between healthy human individuals. Libraries were prepared by immunoSEQ multiplex PCR; TCRdb keeps only in-frame clonotypes and omits some of them. The profile shows roughly 2,000,000 clones, about 95% of them singletons. Sequenced input: naive CD8+ T cells sorted from blood. Receptors were obtained from a man younger than 35 in good health. Both conserved end residues are part of each CDR3. The order of the fields is J gene, CDR3 length, V gene, CDR3 protein.

TRBJ2-3,12,TRBV7-9,CASSLGANTQYF
TRBJ2-5,16,TRBV29-1,CSVEGLAGGGQETQYF
TRBJ2-6,16,TRBV25-1,CASSEWGESGANVLTF
TRBJ1-1,13,TRBV29-1,CSVVHQGYTEAFF
TRBJ2-7,14,TRBV7-2,CASSLGQTQYEQYF
TRBJ2-7,16,TRBV27,CASSSLQAGGQDEQYF
TRBJ2-3,15,TRBV5-1,CASSPGTTSTDTQYF
TRBJ1-2,13,TRBV7-9,CASREGGIYGYTF
TRBJ1-1,14,TRBV9,CASSPPTGNAEAFF
TRBJ1-5,13,TRBV19,CASSIGPSQPQHF
TRBJ2-3,15,TRBV28,CASSLVGLLTDTQYF
TRBJ2-5,15,TRBV30,CAWSVYSLPQETQYF
TRBJ2-5,15,TRBV6-1,CASSEALGVQETQYF
TRBJ2-7,14,TRBV6-5,CASSPLKGYYEQYF
TRBJ1-2,15,TRBV4-1,CASSQEGGAFYGYTF
TRBJ2-5,16,TRBV2,CASSDPTYQDEETQYF
TRBJ2-5,13,TRBV18,CASSPLAQETQYF
TRBJ2-3,13,TRBV2,CARREESTDTQYF
TRBJ2-3,15,TRBV2,CASSEGGGSTDTQYF
TRBJ1-5,15,TRBV2,CASSDGTQPDQPQHF
TRBJ2-7,15,TRBV28,CASSFLPGQAYEQYF
TRBJ2-7,16,TRBV4-1,CASSQDPGTVSYEQYF
TRBJ2-3,14,TRBV5-4,CASGLAGSTDTQYF
TRBJ2-3,15,TRBV6-1,CASSGDRGRQDTQYF
TRBJ1-2,13,TRBV6-5,CASSYSGLRGYTF
TRBJ2-7,12,TRBV5-6,CASSPGGLEQYF
TRBJ1-4,16,TRBV28,CASTLSPGTGNEKLFF
TRBJ2-7,13,TRBV11-2,CASSLSTFYEQYF
TRBJ2-7,14,TRBV6-5,CASSLDPLGNEQYF
TRBJ2-7,13,TRBV2,CASSRPDAYEQYF
TRBJ2-5,13,TRBV5-6,CASSLSTEETQYF
TRBJ2-7,15,TRBV5-6,CASSVGNSVLYEQYF
TRBJ2-1,14,TRBV6-4,CASSDPSGSNEQFF
TRBJ2-2,13,TRBV28,CASSFFGTGELFF
TRBJ1-2,14,TRBV11-2,CASRGGQGLDGYTF
TRBJ1-5,15,TRBV2,CASSEMGFEGQPQHF
TRBJ2-1,12,TRBV19,CASSNLYNEQFF
TRBJ2-7,15,TRBV6-5,CASSPDHSDVYEQYF
TRBJ2-2,13,TRBV9,CASSAGLSGELFF
TRBJ2-1,14,TRBV6-5,CASSITSSYNEQFF
TRBJ1-5,14,TRBV28,CASSSSGNYQPQHF
TRBJ2-5,18,TRBV5-1,CASSLAFSGRVSRETQYF
TRBJ2-7,15,TRBV9,CASSVGGGRAYEQYF
TRBJ2-7,13,TRBV2,CASRTTGTYEQYF
TRBJ2-5,19,TRBV4-1,CASSQEIAPLTGTEETQYF
TRBJ2-7,15,TRBV5-8,CASSLVAVSSYEQYF
TRBJ2-7,15,TRBV7-9,CASSLAFLDPTEQYF
TRBJ2-2,13,TRBV5-1,CASSLVGPGELFF
TRBJ2-1,16,TRBV9,CASSGPRDRDNNEQFF
TRBJ2-7,13,TRBV4-1,CASSPGTHYEQYF
TRBJ1-6,13,TRBV19,CASSPSLVPPLHF
TRBJ1-4,15,TRBV9,CASSVGGGTNEKLFF
TRBJ2-7,11,TRBV2,CASLQGYEQYF
TRBJ2-7,16,TRBV25-1,CASSAPHYAGTYEQYF
TRBJ1-5,14,TRBV6-5,CASSYSQGYQPQHF
TRBJ1-1,13,TRBV28,CATLPPLDTEAFF
TRBJ1-1,14,TRBV11-2,CASSLGGRNTEAFF
TRBJ1-2,15,TRBV5-4,CASSRWTEGNYGYTF
TRBJ2-3,17,TRBV5-4,CASSLPGAFPSTDTQYF